This is a list of T cell receptor beta chains from one sample in a study of beta chain features in type 1 diabetes. Only in-frame clones appear in the TCRdb table, and some are missing; sequencing was by immunoSEQ multiplex PCR. The table records about 15,000 clones, around 43% of them present only once. The sample comprised stem cell memory CD4+ T cells from blood. The receptors stem from a woman in her thirties or forties in good health. Both conserved end residues are part of each CDR3.

v_gene,j_gene,len,CDR3aa
TRBV14,TRBJ2-3,14,CASSQDLFTDTQYF
TRBV5-4,TRBJ2-3,15,CASSLGSGVTDTQYF
TRBV7-6,TRBJ2-1,16,CASSLSQTSGGYEQFF
TRBV5-1,TRBJ2-7,15,CASSLSGTGAYEQYF
TRBV10-3,TRBJ2-3,15,CAITKLAGGTDTQYF
TRBV29-1,TRBJ1-5,13,CSAGGQTGQPQHF
TRBV10-1,TRBJ2-1,17,CAQGGQGPPITNNEQFF
TRBV5-1,TRBJ1-4,18,CASSLDTTSGTGGEKLFF
TRBV29-1,TRBJ1-1,13,CRISSGQGTEAFF
TRBV4-1,TRBJ1-2,13,CASKENRGRKGTF
TRBV4-3,TRBJ2-5,13,CASSQDEVSPQYF
TRBV9,TRBJ2-2,12,CASRSWTGELFF
TRBV9,TRBJ2-1,15,CASSVFGNSYNEQFF
TRBV5-6,TRBJ2-3,16,CASSKTLQTSTDTQYF
TRBV14,TRBJ2-4,18,CASSQASGGFLAKNIQYF
TRBV4-3,TRBJ2-1,15,CASSQGQGADNEQFF
TRBV19,TRBJ2-7,14,CASSQGGAAYEQYF
TRBV27,TRBJ1-6,17,CASSLEGPSGGASPLHF
TRBV10-3,TRBJ2-7,13,CAMRRREGYEQYF
TRBV7-6,TRBJ1-2,13,CASSSQGNYGYTF
TRBV4-2,TRBJ2-7,13,CASSHDRAGEQYF
TRBV5-4,TRBJ1-1,15,CASSLEVRPNTEAFF
TRBV29-1,TRBJ1-1,16,CSVVARVQGWGTEAFF
TRBV7-9,TRBJ2-1,15,CASSGFQGVYNEQFF
TRBV7-9,TRBJ1-6,17,CASSQAGGMRYNSPLHF
TRBV6-1,TRBJ1-5,15,CASSERGRDNQPQHF
TRBV5-1,TRBJ2-1,16,CASSLNPGQGRNEQFF
TRBV28,TRBJ2-7,16,CASSLYGGGREVEQYF
TRBV19,TRBJ1-2,16,CATPGPGTGTSYGYTF
TRBV12-5,TRBJ2-7,16,CASGLILNRVGYEQYF
TRBV4-3,TRBJ1-2,14,CASSHSPNPRGYTF
TRBV7-2,TRBJ1-2,12,CASILPLSGYTF
TRBV19,TRBJ1-1,14,CASSPRGGRTEAFF
TRBV7-2,TRBJ2-7,15,CASSLGSLAGFEQYF
TRBV7-8,TRBJ1-3,13,CASSLRSGNTIYF
TRBV10-3,TRBJ2-1,14,CASRRQGSYNEQFF
TRBV20-1,TRBJ2-1,11,CSAGNRVEQFF
TRBV19,.,14,CASSKQGRTYEQYF
TRBV27,TRBJ2-6,17,CASSLSPRDSGANVLTF
TRBV18,TRBJ1-2,12,CASSPSGQGITF
TRBV7-2,TRBJ2-2,16,CASSRGASGSTGELFF